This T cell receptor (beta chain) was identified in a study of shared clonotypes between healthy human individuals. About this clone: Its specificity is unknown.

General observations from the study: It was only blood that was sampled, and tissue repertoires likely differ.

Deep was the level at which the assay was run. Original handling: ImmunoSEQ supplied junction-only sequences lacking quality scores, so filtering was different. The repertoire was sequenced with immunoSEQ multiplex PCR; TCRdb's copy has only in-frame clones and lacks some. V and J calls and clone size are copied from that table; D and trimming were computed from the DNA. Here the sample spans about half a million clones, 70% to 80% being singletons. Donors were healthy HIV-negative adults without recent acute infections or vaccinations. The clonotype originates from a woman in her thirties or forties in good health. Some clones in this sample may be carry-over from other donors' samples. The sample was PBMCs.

The DNA for the CDR3 is TGTGCCACCAGCAGAGGGGCTGGACAGGGGGCGCCAGGGGAGACCCAGTACTTC. Translated, it gives CATSRGAGQGAPGETQYF. J is TRBJ2-5 and V is TRBV15; 11 bases align to TRBD1. Germline V gene sequence: CDR1 LNHNV, CDR2 YYDKDF (reference sequence). The CDR3 contains 18 residues. V lost 1 base, J lost 5 bases, and 12 bases stayed unmatched. Full variable domain (rest looked up from reference TRBV15 and TRBJ2-5): DAMVIQNPRYQVTQFGKPVTLSCSQTLNHNVMYWYQQKSSQAPKLLFHYYDKDFNNEADTPDNFQSRRPNTSFCFLDIRSPGLGDTAMYLCATSRGAGQGAPGETQYFGPGTRLLVL.